Reported below is one T cell receptor beta chain. Its antigen remains unknown. Sequencing was preceded by expansion of antigen-specific CD4+ T cells with viral peptide pools in the ViraFEST assay. When less than 12 days of culture had elapsed, CD4+ T cells were isolated. Between March and December 2020, the person had a SARS-CoV-2 infection that PCR confirmed. Cultures used 2 million to 2.5 million PBMC per well, around 9 IU/ml IL-2 and around 9.5 ug/ml peptides. Days 3 and 7 saw half the medium replaced with IL-2 medium. Produced via immunoSEQ multiplex PCR; TCRdb's table is partial and in-frame only. Of roughly 57,000 clones detected, around 82% appear once; the ten largest clones hold about 5%. This entry comes from a study of vaccination effects on CD4 cells after COVID-19. General study results and limits: Spike-reactive clones detected post-vaccine in convalescents consisted mainly of new vaccine-induced clones.

This specimen consisted of CD4+ T cells from PBMCs cultured with HIV peptides, obtained before COVID-19 vaccination. Subset defined: HIV-1 Nef peptide pool negative control/reference culture. The sequence was obtained from a human donor who had a prior SARS-CoV-2 infection.

The CDR3 sequence: CASSQDRLNTEAFF. CDR3 sequence (DNA): TGTGCCAGCAGCCAGGACAGATTGAACACTGAAGCTTTCTTT. The rearrangement uses TRBV7-8 and TRBJ1-1; D possibly corresponds to TRBD1 (6 bases). The germline gives CDR1 SGHVS, CDR2 FQNEAQ. The CDR3 spans 14 residues. V gave up 5 bases and J gave up 0 bases, with 10 bases separating them.